These 7 T cell receptor beta chains originate from one sample sequenced in a study of T-cell reconstitution after alpha-beta-depleted transplantation in children. Unique molecular identifiers featured in how the TCRbeta library was prepared. TCRdb passed the PCR reads through MiXCR, listing each CDR3 protein once. The table has fewer than 350,000 distinct CDR3 sequences, more than 9% seen once. Specimen: peripheral blood, collected 180 days after TCRalphabeta/CD19-depleted stem cell transplant. The receptors were sampled from a male patient between 2 and 15 years old who had a stem cell transplant for chronic granulomatous disease, so the T cells may come from the graft donor.

This rearrangement joins TRBV18 to TRBJ1-4, with a tentative D call TRBD1 (5 bases). V lost 2 bases to trimming and J lost 7 bases, with 14 bases between them. The CDR3 consists of 15 residues. Germline V gene data show CDR1 as KGHSH and CDR2 as LQKENI. CDR3 coding DNA: TGTGCCAGCTCACCATCCGGGACGCAGCCTGAAAAACTGTTTTTT. Translated, it gives CASSPSGTQPEKLFF.

This clonotype occurred many times. The V gene is TRBV4-1, the J gene TRBJ1-5, with TRBD1 matching 7 bases. The CDR3 extends over 17 amino acids. V gave up 1 base and J gave up 2 bases; unmatched junction bases: 8. Looked up from germline, CDR1 is MGHRA and CDR2 is YSYEKL. CDR3 residues: CASSQVYSGGGNQPQHF. CDR3 nucleotide sequence: TGCGCCAGCAGCCAAGTGTATTCAGGGGGAGGCAATCAGCCCCAGCATTTT.

This clonotype showed up many times. The chain combines TRBV11-2 with TRBJ2-3; 15 bases align to TRBD2. V trimming: 1 base; J trimming: 0 bases; junction bases outside the gene matches: 2. Germline V gene sequence: CDR1 SGHAT, CDR2 FQNNGV. The CDR3 runs 18 residues. CDR3 nucleotides: TGTGCCAGCAGCTTAGGGACTAGCGGGGGGGCAAGCACAGATACGCAGTATTTT. It specifies CASSLGTSGGASTDTQYF.

This clonotype was recorded a few times. V is TRBV5-1 and J is TRBJ1-5; D remains ambiguous. V lost 0 bases and J 1 base, leaving 17 bases between the germline ends. This CDR3 is built from 18 residues. Germline CDR1 and CDR2: SGHRS and YFSETQ. CDR3 region: CASSLDEGRVGSNQPQHF. The CDR3 DNA is TGCGCCAGCAGCTTGGACGAGGGAAGGGTAGGAAGCAATCAGCCCCAGCATTTT.

Note on this clonotype: A clone one base away is much larger, so this may be a read error. This chain connects TRBV5-6 to TRBJ2-4; TRBD2 agrees at 7 bases. CDR3 length: 13 residues. Germline lookup yields CDR1 SGHDT and CDR2 YYEEEE. CDR3 sequence: CDSSGTSKNIQYF. Written as DNA, the CDR3 is TGTGACAGCAGCGGGACCTCCAAAAACATTCAGTACTTC. The full variable domain, its missing parts supplied by reference TRBV5-6 and TRBJ2-4, is DAGVTQSPTHLIKTRGQQVTLRCSPKSGHDTVSWYQQALGQGPQFIFQYYEEEERQRGNFPDRFSGHQFPNYSSELNVNALLLGDSALYLCDSSGTSKNIQYFGAGTRLSVL.

This clonotype has a count of ten or more. The chain employs TRBV2 and TRBJ2-1; the match to TRBD2 covers 8 bases. The CDR3 contains 15 residues. Germline V lookup: CDR1 SNHLY, CDR2 FYNNEI. V trimming: 0 bases; J trimming: 5 bases; junction bases outside the gene matches: 3. This CDR3 is CASSEARGAHNEQFF. In nucleotides, the CDR3 is TGTGCCAGCAGTGAAGCGCGGGGGGCTCACAATGAGCAGTTCTTC.

This clonotype was detected a few times. The chain links TRBV19 to TRBJ2-1, with 7 positions matching TRBD2. This CDR3 comprises 15 residues. V lost 4 bases, J lost 1 base, and 4 bases stayed unmatched. Germline CDR1 reads LNHDA; CDR2 reads SQIVND (reference sequence). This CDR3 reads CASSTGRVSYNEQFF. The CDR3 DNA reads as TGTGCCAGTAGTACAGGGAGGGTTTCCTACAATGAGCAGTTCTTC.